What follows are 11 T cell receptor beta chains derived from one specimen sequenced in a study of tumor-infiltrating lymphocytes in primary liver carcinoma. The investigators made TCR beta cDNA from about 0.45 ug total RNA, using a constant-region primer. Slightly modified ARM-PCR with three nested multiplex PCR rounds yielded TCR beta libraries. In the first two PCR rounds, TRBV1-TRBV30 forward primers were paired with a C-beta reverse primer, and each round lasted about 9 cycles. TCRdb analysed the multiplex PCR reads with MiXCR anew, one entry per CDR3 protein. This sample has 150,000 to 200,000 distinct CDR3 sequences, with 70% to 90% found just once. Joint extraction of RNA and DNA used about 17-33 mg of bulk tissue that was unsorted. Sequenced sample: tumor tissue from primary liver carcinoma. The source of these receptors is a man in his forties with primary liver carcinoma and hepatitis B virus infection.

V usage is TRBV20-1 and J usage is TRBJ1-4; TRBD1 is a possible D gene (6 bases). Germline CDR1 DFQATT, CDR2 SNEGSKA (reference sequence). The CDR3 is 15 residues long. CDR3 sequence (DNA): TGCAGAACTACCCTGGACAGCGCAACTAATGAAAAACTGTTTTTT. Its protein product is CRTTLDSATNEKLFF.

Of note for this clonotype: This CDR3 is missing its conserved last phenylalanine or tryptophan, likely due to a read error. The gene calls are TRBV6-5 and TRBJ2-7; 10 bases are shared with TRBD1. CDR3 length: 15 amino acids. J was trimmed by 3 bases and V by 5 bases; bases with no gene match: 7. Germline CDR1 and CDR2: MNHEY and SVGAGI. CDR3: CASSDRTGGGYEQYI. As DNA, the CDR3 is TGTGCCAGCAGTGACAGGACAGGGGGAGGCTACGAGCAGTACATC.

As to this clonotype: One base away lies a much larger clone, so this may be a sequencing read error. This CDR3 is missing its conserved last phenylalanine or tryptophan, likely due to a read error. The chain carries TRBV6-1 and TRBJ1-6; D may be TRBD1 (5 bases). Germline CDR1 MNHNS, CDR2 SASEGT. The CDR3 has 12 residues. The V end was cut by 11 bases, the J end by 9 bases, with 14 bases between. CDR3 loop: CASRVVTSPLHY. CDR3 DNA sequence: TGTGCCTCCAGGGTGGTTACTTCACCCCTCCACTAT.

As concerns this clonotype: No conserved phenylalanine or tryptophan ends this CDR3, so it is likely a read error. No DNA is shown, since the ends of the CDR3 on it are uncertain; the CDR3 is the one TCRdb lists. The chain has TRBV6-5 and TRBJ2-3; the table's D call, TRBD1, has no DNA check behind it. Inclusive of both ends, the CDR3 amounts to 9 amino acids. The V gene's germline CDR1 is MNHEY and CDR2 SVGAGI. CDR3 sequence reads: CANGPPPDL.

The CDR3: CVCSRAWRGSYEQYF. The CDR3 DNA follows: TGTGTCTGCAGCCGAGCATGGCGCGGATCCTACGAGCAGTACTTC. J is TRBJ2-7 and V is TRBV4-2; D gene uncertain. The CDR3 length is 15 residues. CDR1 LGHNA and CDR2 YNFKEQ come from the germline V gene.

To note about this clonotype: An end of the junction differs from the germline gene, which may be a read error. This chain links TRBV12-3 or TRBV12-4 with TRBJ2-3; D is ambiguous. The CDR3 length is 14 residues. CDR3 in DNA: TGTGCCAGCACTTTATCGGTGCGTATAGATATGCAGTATTTT. Its translation is CASTLSVRIDMQYF.

A remark on this clonotype: A much larger clonotype is one base distant, so this may be a read error. The chain links TRBV29-1 to TRBJ2-5, with D perhaps TRBD1 (6 bases). V was clipped by 8 bases and J by 2 bases, with 15 bases between them. This CDR3 has 13 amino acids. CDR1 is SQVTM and CDR2 is ANQGSEA in the germline V gene. The DNA of the CDR3 is TGCAGCACTACGTGGGACACGCAAGAGACCCAGTACTTC. Translating it yields CSTTWDTQETQYF.

This clonotype was detected once. Since no conserved phenylalanine or tryptophan closes the CDR3, a read error is the likely cause. The chain joins TRBV5-1 to TRBJ2-5; D is uncertain. CDR1 is SGHRS, CDR2 YFSETQ, per germline. This CDR3 comprises 12 residues. DNA of the CDR3: TGCGCCAGCGGCTTGGAAGGAGAGACCCAGTACCTC. Translation: CASGLEGETQYL.

This sequence joins TRBV10-2 and TRBJ1-5; D gene unclear. The CDR3 totals 16 residues. CDR1 is WSHSY, CDR2 SAAADI, per germline. Between the trimmed V and J ends, which lost 7 bases and 4 bases, there was a span of 20 bases. CDR3 residues: CASNELDRGGNQPQHF. The CDR3 DNA follows: TGCGCCAGCAATGAACTCGACCGGGGAGGGAATCAGCCCCAGCATTTT.

This clonotype has a count of ten or more. This chain connects TRBV5-6 to TRBJ2-1, with TRBD2 identical over 14 bases. In germline, CDR1 is SGHDT, CDR2 YYEEEE. V was clipped by 4 bases and J by 2 bases; unmatched bases: 8. The CDR3 contains 18 residues. CDR3 loop: CASSRGLAGVLTYNEQFF. The CDR3 DNA follows: TGTGCCAGCAGCCGGGGACTAGCGGGAGTTTTGACCTACAATGAGCAGTTCTTC.

With respect to this clonotype: This may stem from a read error, because a much larger clone lies one nucleotide away. The J gene is TRBJ1-5, the V gene TRBV30; TRBD1 is a possible D gene (6 bases). The V gene's germline CDR1 is GTSNPN and CDR2 SVGIG (reference sequence). This CDR3 comprises 13 residues. CDR3 in DNA: TGTGACTGGAGGAGGAGGGGGGATCAGCCCCAGCATTTT. This codes for CDWRRRGDQPQHF.